Below, 20 T cell receptor beta chains from the same sample are listed, as sequenced in a study of blood T cells in healthy people across ages. The use of a sample-barcoded 5' primer and a J-beta primer mix characterized a second PCR of roughly 7 to 11 cycles. TCRdb used MiXCR to reprocess the 5' RACE reads, holding one entry per CDR3 protein. The table has some 1.6 million distinct CDR3 sequences, roughly a third seen once. Sequenced sample: blood. The receptors originated from a woman younger than 45 in good health.

This clonotype has a count of ten or more. DNA for the CDR3: TGTGCCAGCAGCACTACGTTCGATGAGCAGTTCTTC. Residues: CASSTTFDEQFF. The rearrangement joins TRBV7-9 to TRBJ2-1; D is uncertain. Germline-derived CDR1 and CDR2 are SEHNR and FQNEAQ (reference sequence). V was pared by 5 bases and J by 8 bases, with 10 bases between. The length of the CDR3 is 12 residues.

The table lists this clonotype with a few counts. The V call is TRBV11-2, the J call TRBJ1-2; D is unresolved. Between the trimmed V and J ends, which lost 5 bases and 7 bases, there was a span of 11 bases. CDR1 and CDR2 (germline): SGHAT, FQNNGV. The CDR3 has 12 residues. The CDR3 region is CASSNLSGGYTF. The CDR3 bases are TGTGCCAGCAGCAATTTGAGCGGTGGCTACACCTTC.

This chain connects TRBV20-1 to TRBJ2-4, with 10 bases fitting TRBD2. The DNA end favors TRBJ2-7, so the J call may be wrong. Germline loops: CDR1 DFQATT, CDR2 SNEGSKA (reference sequence). The CDR3 has 15 amino acids. As DNA, the CDR3 is TGCAGTGCTAGACTACCTCAAGCGGGAGGGCACGAGCAGTACTTC. It translates to CSARLPQAGGHEQYF.

There are a few counts of this clonotype. The gene calls are TRBV28 and TRBJ1-2; D is unclear. Deletions cut 7 bases from V and 6 bases from J, with 15 bases between. The CDR3 runs to 13 residues. Per the germline V gene, CDR1 is MDHEN and CDR2 is SYDVKM. As DNA, the CDR3 is TGTGCCAGCACCACTACGAAGGGCCATGGCTACACCTTC. Translated, it gives CASTTTKGHGYTF.

Worth noting for this clonotype: This sequence may be a read error, since a much larger clone differs from it by one base. The gene calls are TRBV6-1 and TRBJ2-4, with unresolved D. The J call may be faulty, since TRBJ2-7 better matches the DNA end. Germline V gives CDR1 MNHNS, CDR2 SASEGT. This CDR3 is built from 14 residues. The CDR3 DNA sequence: TGTGCCGGCAGTGAAGCAGGATCTGACTACGAGCAGTACTTC. Protein: CAGSEAGSDYEQYF.

The rearrangement joins TRBV27 to TRBJ2-3; 13 bases fit TRBD2. This CDR3 comprises 18 residues. Trimming cost V 5 bases and J 0 bases; bases outside gene matches: 8. Germline V lookup: CDR1 MNHEY, CDR2 SMNVEV (reference sequence). The CDR3 coding sequence is TGTGCCAGCAGTCGACTAGCGGGGGGAGACACTAGCACAGATACGCAGTATTTT. Encoded protein: CASSRLAGGDTSTDTQYF.

The rearrangement links TRBV20-1 to TRBJ2-1, with TRBD2 as a possible D gene (5 bases). Germline CDR1 is DFQATT and CDR2 is SNEGSKA (reference sequence). The CDR3 covers 14 residues. The CDR3: CSARASSSYNEQFF. CDR3 bases: TGCAGCGCGAGGGCCTCCAGCTCCTACAATGAGCAGTTCTTC.

This chain joins TRBV30 and TRBJ2-1, with 9 bases matching TRBD2. The J segment lost 6 bases and the V segment lost 1 base, leaving 4 bases of the junction unmatched. The CDR3 sequence is 14 residues long. CDR1 GTSNPN and CDR2 SVGIG come from the germline V gene (reference sequence). The CDR3 spells CAWSDSGSSNEQFF. CDR3 sequence (DNA): TGTGCCTGGAGTGATAGCGGGAGTAGCAATGAGCAGTTCTTC.

This clonotype has just a few counts. This sequence joins TRBV6-4 and TRBJ2-5; possible D gene TRBD2, 5 bases. V was shortened by 3 bases and J by 11 bases, with 16 bases between the two germline ends. There are 13 residues in the CDR3. The germline V gene encodes CDR1 MRHNA and CDR2 SNTAGT. This CDR3 reads CASSETDRGEQYF. In DNA form, the CDR3 reads TGTGCCAGCAGTGAGACGGATCGGGGTGAGCAGTACTTC.

The rearrangement links TRBV3-1 to TRBJ2-1; D remains ambiguous. The V end lost 5 bases, the J end lost 1 base, and 9 bases lay between the germline ends. The germline CDR1 and CDR2 sequences are LGHDT and YNNKEL (reference sequence). CDR3 length: 14 residues. CDR3 region: CASSDDKSYNEQFF. The CDR3 DNA reads as TGTGCCAGCAGCGATGACAAGTCCTACAATGAGCAGTTCTTC.

This chain joins TRBV5-5 and TRBJ2-3; D possibly corresponds to TRBD2 (5 bases). The CDR3 is made up of 16 amino acids. V was clipped by 4 bases and J by 1 base, with 16 bases between them. Germline lookup yields CDR1 SGHKS and CDR2 YYEKEE (reference sequence). Here the CDR3 DNA reads TGTGCCAGCAGCCCCCAGGCCGCCGGGGGCACAGATACGCAGTATTTT. The encoded protein is CASSPQAAGGTDTQYF.

This clonotype was counted a few times. V is TRBV5-5 and J is TRBJ2-7; maybe TRBD2 (6 bases). The CDR3 covers 15 residues. Trimming took 0 bases from V and 1 from J, leaving 11 bases between them. The V gene's germline CDR1 is SGHKS and CDR2 YYEKEE (reference sequence). CDR3 DNA sequence: TGTGCCAGCAGCTTGGATGGCGGGATTTCCTACGAGCAGTACTTC. Residues: CASSLDGGISYEQYF. Full variable domain (outside the CDR3, taken from reference TRBV5-5 and TRBJ2-7): DAGVTQSPTHLIKTRGQQVTLRCSPISGHKSVSWYQQVLGQGPQFIFQYYEKEERGRGNFPDRFSARQFPNYSSELNVNALLLGDSALYLCASSLDGGISYEQYFGPGTRLTVT.

The CDR3, as DNA: TGTGCCAGCACCGCGGGACAATTGAGCCGTTTGGGCACTGAAGCTTTCTTT. It yields the protein CASTAGQLSRLGTEAFF. The rearrangement links TRBV6-2 or TRBV6-3 to TRBJ1-1; possible D gene TRBD1, 6 bases. CDR1 and CDR2 (germline): MNHEY, SVGEGT. The ends were cut back, 7 bases at V and 4 bases at J, with 25 bases in the middle. The CDR3 contains 17 residues.

This clonotype was recorded a few times. This chain joins TRBV5-1 and TRBJ2-3; the D gene is possibly TRBD2 (5 bases). CDR3 length: 15 residues. V was cut by 0 bases and J by 2 bases, with 10 bases left in between. Germline V gives CDR1 SGHRS, CDR2 YFSETQ. CDR3: CASSLAGKHTDTQYF. The CDR3 region has the DNA TGCGCCAGCAGCTTGGCGGGAAAACACACAGATACGCAGTATTTT. The whole variable domain, remainder taken from reference TRBV5-1 and TRBJ2-3, is KAGVTQTPRYLIKTRGQQVTLSCSPISGHRSVSWYQQTPGQGLQFLFEYFSETQRNKGNFPGRFSGRQFSNSRSEMNVSTLELGDSALYLCASSLAGKHTDTQYFGPGTRLTVL.

This clonotype showed up just once. The V and J genes are TRBV6-1 and TRBJ2-7, with a possible D match to TRBD1 (5 bases). The CDR3 runs to 15 residues. Germline CDR1 MNHNS, CDR2 SASEGT. Trimming took 5 bases from V and 0 from J, leaving 14 bases between them. Written as DNA, the CDR3 is TGTGCCAGCAGTAACCGACAGTTAAGCTCCTACGAGCAGTACTTC. This gives the protein CASSNRQLSSYEQYF.

This sequence joins TRBV5-1 and TRBJ2-7; 10 bases align to TRBD2. CDR1 and CDR2 from the germline V gene are SGHRS and YFSETQ. CDR3 length: 14 amino acids. Trimming cost V 4 bases and J 4 bases; bases outside gene matches: 5. CDR3 nucleotides: TGCGCCAGCAGCGCTCCGGGACTAGCGTACGAGCAGTACTTC. It is translated as CASSAPGLAYEQYF. Drawing the rest from reference TRBV5-1 and TRBJ2-7, the complete variable domain is KAGVTQTPRYLIKTRGQQVTLSCSPISGHRSVSWYQQTPGQGLQFLFEYFSETQRNKGNFPGRFSGRQFSNSRSEMNVSTLELGDSALYLCASSAPGLAYEQYFGPGTRLTVT.

The chain combines TRBV5-5 with TRBJ1-1, with D possibly being TRBD1 (6 bases). V shed 0 bases and J shed 4 bases, with 16 bases lying between them. CDR1 is SGHKS, CDR2 YYEKEE, per germline (reference sequence). The CDR3 has 16 residues. The CDR3 DNA sequence: TGTGCCAGCAGCTTGGGATGGGACAACCCTCCCACTGAAGCTTTCTTT. Encoded protein: CASSLGWDNPPTEAFF. Filled out from reference TRBV5-5 and TRBJ1-1, the complete variable domain reads DAGVTQSPTHLIKTRGQQVTLRCSPISGHKSVSWYQQVLGQGPQFIFQYYEKEERGRGNFPDRFSARQFPNYSSELNVNALLLGDSALYLCASSLGWDNPPTEAFFGQGTRLTVV.

Here the CDR3 reads CASSLRSGQLYYGYTF. CDR3 nucleotides: TGTGCCAGCAGTTTACGCTCCGGACAGCTTTACTATGGCTACACCTTC. The chain uses TRBV27 and TRBJ1-2; TRBD1 might be the D (6 bases). This CDR3 region has 16 residues. From germline, CDR1 is MNHEY and CDR2 SMNVEV (reference sequence). The V and J ends lost 2 bases and 3 bases respectively, with 16 bases between them.

This rearrangement joins TRBV20-1 to TRBJ1-5; D remains ambiguous. V was cut by 7 bases and J by 4 bases, with 23 bases left in between. CDR3 length: 16 residues. Germline CDR1 and CDR2: DFQATT and SNEGSKA (reference sequence). This CDR3 reads CSGSEGPRRFNQPQHF. The CDR3 nucleotides read TGCAGTGGCTCGGAGGGCCCAAGGAGGTTTAATCAGCCCCAGCATTTT.

Comment on this clonotype: One end of the junction varies from germline; a read error may be responsible. The rearrangement links TRBV20-1 to TRBJ2-7; a possible D gene is TRBD2 (6 bases). The end of the DNA is better explained by TRBJ2-5, so the J call may be wrong. CDR3 size: 14 residues. The germline V gene encodes CDR1 DFQATT and CDR2 SNEGSKA (reference sequence). The CDR3 DNA reads TGCAGTGCTATGCCTTTAGCGGTACAAGGGACCCAGTACTTC. Amino acids: CSAMPLAVQGTQYF.